What follows describes a single T cell receptor beta chain. This clonotype has at least ten counts. Its antigen target is currently unknown. No much larger clone exists at a distance of one base, and base qualities are not known. The sample is drawn from a study of T cells in Graves' hyperthyroidism and ophthalmopathy (dated by TCRdb to between 2018 and 2020). With regard to the full study: Peripheral blood was sampled at the time of initial diagnosis, prior to any treatment. After sampling, hyperthyroidism patients received methimazole starting at 30 mg daily, and ophthalmopathy patients received high-dose intravenous methylprednisolone. The approximately 100 discovery patients were divided at random into training and test sets in a 7:3 ratio. The paper describes TCR Vbeta CDR3 sequencing of more than 120 peripheral blood samples, made up of some 42 ophthalmopathy patients, 70 to 80 hyperthyroidism patients and roughly 17 progressor patients. Thyroid tissue and blood T-cell repertoires from more than 5 Graves' hyperthyroidism patients were also compared in the study. To identify distinguishing TCR V-J signatures, a discovery cohort of 90 to 100 patients was used, comprising some 43 with Graves' ophthalmopathy and some 57 with stable Graves' hyperthyroidism. Prospective prediction of ophthalmopathy was tested in an independent validation cohort of fewer than 20 hyperthyroidism patients and 15 to 17 patients who later progressed to ophthalmopathy. The paper as a whole reports these results and caveats: In validation, progression to ophthalmopathy was predicted by the model with more than 65% sensitivity and approximately 78% specificity, a median of roughly 6.4 months before onset. Sample size was not statistically predetermined, and blinding of investigators to group allocation was not performed. A model built on a 13 V-J signature distinguished ophthalmopathy from stable hyperthyroidism, reaching about 89% sensitivity and 81% to 83% specificity in cross-validation and 80%/75% in testing. Most expanded thyroid clonotypes (frequency above 0.001) were also detected in blood, a finding suggesting that blood repertoires may reflect thyroid immune responses.

Amplification of TCR beta CDR3 regions was carried out from RNA transcripts. A first-round RT-PCR of the TCR CDR3 used the HTBI primer set with the Qiagen OneStep RT-PCR kit. Libraries were constructed in a second round of multiplex PCR, after which size selection and purification were carried out. Paired-end sequencing of the libraries was performed with 100 bp reads on an Illumina HiSeq2000. On the study's bioinformatics: SOAPnuke was used to process the raw data, removing reads that contained adapters or uncalled bases, had a mean Phred below 15, or lacked an exact match to the constant primer or identifier. High-quality paired reads were merged using COPE v1.2.5, and each unique nucleotide sequence was defined as a clonotype. MiTCR v1.1 was used to align clonotypes to the IMGT TRBV, TRBD and TRBJ reference segments. Only V-J combinations with frequency above 0.0001, covering roughly 99% of repertoires, were analysed. The TCS score was defined as F50 (clonal expansion) divided by E x V (chaos), with BLOSUM62-based TCRdist calculated between CDR3 peptides within each V-J. Welch's t-statistics and random forest reduced around 520 V-J features to about 13, which were used in a naive Bayes classifier (R e1071). TCRdb passed the public sequencing reads through fastp at Q25 and MiXCR, retaining productive beta sequences. Each entry is one CDR3 protein sequence, shown with its most common DNA and genes. TCRdb's processing, not the authors', yielded these V and J calls. Within this sample are about 180,000 distinct CDR3 sequences, with over 15% of them counted one time only. The ten largest clones represent roughly 32% of the sample.

A patient counted as having stable Graves' hyperthyroidism if no progression to ophthalmopathy occurred over 18 months of follow-up. The hyperthyroidism patients were between 18 and 65 years old and newly diagnosed, with a disease duration of less than 2 months. Exclusion was applied to patients with uncontrolled infections, other autoimmune diseases, pregnancy or lactation. Diagnoses were based on clinical symptoms, serum thyroxine and TRAb, thyroid ultrasound and orbital computed tomography. Ficoll-Paque density gradient centrifugation was used to isolate PBMCs from about 9 ml of fresh peripheral blood. Total RNA was extracted using Trizol reagent, and RNA quality was assessed on an Agilent 2100 Bioanalyzer. CDR1 and CDR2 were assigned from the germline V gene as LGHNA and YSLEER. Relative to germline, V is 0 bases shorter and J is 2 bases shorter, with 8 bases between their ends. Including cysteine and phenylalanine, the CDR3 has 14 amino acids. The retained sequence is limited to the CDR3, 42 bases, with the frame set at the first base.

This clonotype was sampled from a woman aged 50 to 60 with Graves' hyperthyroidism. This sequence uses TRBV4-3 and TRBJ2-7, with the D gene uncertain. The sample taken for sequencing was blood. The nucleotides read TGCGCCAGCAGCCAAGATCGGCCTCCCTACGAGCAGTACTTC. Translated, it reads CASSQDRPPYEQYF.